The T cell receptor (beta chain) described here comes from a study of blood T cell repertoires in COVID-19. For the study at large: T cells, B-cell-depleted T cells, or PBMCs supplied cDNA or gDNA.

The repertoire was sequenced with immunoSEQ multiplex PCR; TCRdb's copy has only in-frame clones and lacks some. The sample has 90,000 to 150,000 clones, 85% to 90% seen once. This CDR3 spans 15 amino acids. Trimming took 2 bases from V and 5 from J, leaving 14 bases between them. Germline lookup yields CDR1 SGHVS and CDR2 FNYEAQ. The sample holds one count of this clone. What was sequenced was peripheral blood. The chain uses TRBV7-6 and TRBJ2-3, with TRBD1 as a possible D gene (6 bases). This TCR came from a man between 70 and 80 years old with active or convalescent COVID-19. The CDR3 DNA follows: TGTGCCAGCAGCTTAAAGCCAGGGGAAGTAGATACGCAGTATTTT. Translated, it gives CASSLKPGEVDTQYF.